The sample holds many counts of the clone carrying this T cell receptor beta chain. What it binds is unknown. V lost 0 bases and J lost 5; bases outside the gene matches: 5. Germline CDR1 and CDR2: DFQATT and SNEGSKA (reference sequence). The CDR3 length is 14 residues. This record belongs to a study of T-cell reconstitution after alpha-beta-depleted transplantation in children. Notes on the study in general: Surviving thymic progenitors and recipient T cells were the source of high TCRbeta diversity at day 60 in some patients. Several hundred graft clones that had expanded were reportedly the source of alpha-beta T cells about two months after transplant. Once a year had passed after transplant, T-cell counts and diversity came mostly from newly produced T cells.

TCRbeta library preparation incorporated unique molecular identifiers. In TCRdb, the PCR reads were re-called with MiXCR into one record per CDR3 protein. This sample yields roughly 280,000 distinct CDR3 sequences, of which approximately 10% are seen a single time; 20% to 30% belongs to the top ten. The chain has TRBV20-1 and TRBJ2-5; TRBD2 matches 8 bases. This TCR derives from a male patient between 2 and 15 years old who had a stem cell transplant for chronic granulomatous disease, so the T cells may come from the graft donor. Source: peripheral blood, taken 180 days after TCRalphabeta/CD19-depleted stem cell transplant. CDR3 DNA: TGCAGTGCTAGAGATGTAGCGGGAAAGGAGACCCAGTACTTC. It codes for CSARDVAGKETQYF.